The following is a T cell receptor (beta chain) sequence with its context. This clone occurred a few times. Its antigen remains undetermined. There are no base qualities to consult, and no much larger clone falls within one base. The data belong to a study of vaccination effects on CD4 cells after COVID-19 (dated by TCRdb to 2021 to 2024). Notes on the research overall: Two doses of either the BNT162b2 or the mRNA-1273 mRNA SARS-CoV-2 vaccine were administered to participants. The study compared SARS-CoV-2 spike-specific CD4+ TCR repertoires before and after mRNA vaccination in COVID-19 convalescent patients and infection-naive vaccine recipients. In the study, cultures from other donors were sequenced using the Oncomine TCR Beta short-read assay on an Illumina iSeq 100. The full study included ten to eleven COVID-19 convalescent patients and several SARS-CoV-2-naive healthy vaccine recipients. The research as a whole found: The study was limited by a small number of convalescent patients, and early post-infection timepoints were lacking. In healthy vaccine recipients, vaccine-induced clones were almost all SARS-CoV-2 mono-reactive, with only 1 of 255 being cross-reactive with common cold coronaviruses. Both infection-induced and vaccine-induced clones contracted markedly at late post-vaccination timepoints, which is consistent with waning T cell responses.

V and J lose 3 bases and 6 bases, and a span of 7 bases separates them. Including the terminal cysteine and phenylalanine, the CDR3 comprises 11 residues. Of the read, only the CDR3 DNA is kept; its 33 bases are in frame from base 1. The germline V gene (reference sequence) gives CDR1 as DFQATT and CDR2 as SNEGSKA. To prepare the library, the immunoSEQ multiplex PCR assay was applied. DNA from the cultured, isolated CD4+ T cells was subjected to TCR beta CDR3 sequencing. As for the original processing: The analysis removed non-productive TCR sequences, trimmed reads to the CDR3 region, and retained only CDR3s that were 7 or more amino acids long. Antigen-specific clonotypes were identified with the MANAFEST web app by comparing expansion in peptide wells against reference cultures. Positive clones required FDR<0.05 expansion versus reference and all other wells, odds ratio above 5, and frequency above 0.1% in two replicate wells. A clonotype was defined as cross-reactive if the clonotype was significantly expanded both in SARS-CoV-2 spike wells and in at least one common cold coronavirus spike condition. CDR3 similarity was assessed by Levenshtein distance using the stringdist R package, and unrooted trees were constructed with ape in R 3.6.1. In TCRdb, the immuneACCESS table is reduced to in-frame sequences with V and J assigned. These tables do not hold every clone; where another copy was compared, an unresolved V gene accounts for under half, and the others remain unexplained. V and J calls plus clone size are reproduced from that table; the DNA served to infer D and trimming. Within this sample are 55,000 to 80,000 clones, with approximately 79% of them counted one time only. The top ten hold roughly 4% of the sample.

In the ViraFEST assay, PBMC were stimulated with viral peptide pools, and antigen-specific CD4+ T cell clonotypes were then identified by expansion using TCR sequencing. After around eleven days of culture, CD4+ T cells were isolated with the EasySep CD4+ T cell isolation kit. None of the healthy vaccine recipients had a prior SARS-CoV-2 infection, which was confirmed by nucleocapsid antibody tests that came back negative both before and after vaccination. A few million PBMC per well were cultured with approximately 10 ug/ml peptides in IMDM containing approximately 4.7% human AB serum, about 9 IU/ml IL-2 and gentamicin. Half of the culture medium was replaced with fresh IL-2-containing medium on days 3 and 7. Unless noted otherwise, every peptide stimulation condition was grown in triplicate wells. Using Ficoll-Paque Plus gradient centrifugation, PBMC were separated from whole blood and then either used fresh or cryopreserved at -140C. The overlapping peptide pools covered the spike proteins of SARS-CoV-2 as well as those of the common cold coronaviruses HCoV-NL63, HCoV-OC43 and HCoV-229E. The QIAamp micro DNA kit was used to extract genomic DNA from the cultured CD4+ T cells.

This receptor was taken from a human donor who received a COVID-19 vaccine. In this chain, TRBV20-1 is recombined with TRBJ2-3; no D gene is confidently identified. This specimen consisted of CD4+ T cells from PBMCs cultured with HCoV-OC43 spike peptides, obtained before COVID-19 vaccination. The sample's cell subset or site label is to be understood as: HCoV-OC43 spike overlapping peptide pool stimulation. The DNA reads as follows: TGCAGTGCTAGGCTCCTCGATACGCAGTATTTT. This yields the protein CSARLLDTQYF.